The text below deals with one T cell receptor (beta chain). Trimming removed 2 bases from V and 1 base from J, with 6 bases in between. Germline lookup yields CDR1 MDHEN and CDR2 SYDVKM. The CDR3 runs 13 residues. Profiling relied on immunoSEQ multiplex PCR, and the TCRdb table lists in-frame clones only, not all of them. The sample yields over 20,000 clones, 86% seen once. These data originate in a study of T cell changes during pregnancy in multiple sclerosis. Sequences were derived from CD4+ T cells from peripheral blood mononuclear cells, sampled in the first trimester of pregnancy. The V call is TRBV28, the J call TRBJ2-7; D is unresolved. This sequence was found in a female donor in good health, enrolled as a control in a pregnancy study. The CDR3 bases are TGTGCCAGCAGTTTACTCGGTTCCTACGAGCAGTACTTC. Encoded protein: CASSLLGSYEQYF.